What follows are 13 T cell receptor beta chains derived from one specimen sequenced in a study of cytomegalovirus exposure and HLA in healthy donors. PCR involved 60 Vbeta and 13 Jbeta primers. Method: immunoSEQ multiplex PCR; TCRdb's copy keeps in-frame clones and lacks some. The sample carries about 150,000 clones, just under 75% recorded once. Sequencing used PBMCs. The source is a woman younger than 35 in good health and CMV-seronegative.

The chain employs TRBV20-1 and TRBJ2-5; TRBD2 might be the D (5 bases). The ends were cut back, 7 bases at V and 4 bases at J, with 10 bases in the middle. The length of the CDR3 is 11 residues. Germline loops: CDR1 DFQATT, CDR2 SNEGSKA (reference sequence). In DNA form, the CDR3 reads TGCAGTGTGACCAGCGGAGAGACCCAGTACTTC. As protein: CSVTSGETQYF.

The V call is TRBV10-2, the J call TRBJ1-1, with a weak D call TRBD1 (6 bases). The CDR3 length is 15 residues. Trimming shortened V by 10 bases and J by 4 bases, and 22 bases separated the two germline ends. Germline V lookup: CDR1 WSHSY, CDR2 SAAADI. CDR3 sequence: CATSPGGPKGTEAFF. Here the CDR3 DNA reads TGCGCCACCTCCCCCGGGGGGCCGAAGGGCACTGAAGCTTTCTTT.

The chain employs TRBV28 and TRBJ2-1, with unresolved D. The CDR3 runs to 12 residues. Trimming removed 3 bases from V and 8 bases from J, with 8 bases in between. Looked up from germline, CDR1 is MDHEN and CDR2 is SYDVKM. The CDR3 loop reads CASSFETDEQFF. Written as DNA, the CDR3 is TGTGCCAGCAGTTTCGAAACGGATGAGCAGTTCTTC.

The chain carries TRBV9 and TRBJ2-2, with 10 bases identical to TRBD2. Germline V gene sequence: CDR1 SGDLS, CDR2 YYNGEE. The CDR3 sequence is 15 residues long. V was pared by 4 bases and J by 6 bases, with 6 bases of the junction left unmatched. CDR3 sequence reads: CASSRLAGVAGELFF. The DNA for the CDR3 is TGTGCCAGCAGCCGGCTAGCGGGAGTGGCCGGGGAGCTGTTTTTT.

As DNA, the CDR3 is TGTGCCAGCAGCTTAGTAACGGGGGCTGGAAACACCATATATTTT. It yields the protein CASSLVTGAGNTIYF. The V gene is TRBV11-2, the J gene TRBJ1-3, with D possibly matching TRBD1 (5 bases). The CDR3 is made up of 15 amino acids. Germline CDR1 is SGHAT and CDR2 is FQNNGV. V was trimmed by 1 base and J by 2 bases, leaving 9 bases between them.

The chain links TRBV15 to TRBJ2-7; possibly TRBD2 for D (5 bases). V was pared by 0 bases and J by 3 bases, with 9 bases between. The CDR3 has 14 amino acids. Germline V gene sequence: CDR1 LNHNV, CDR2 YYDKDF (reference sequence). CDR3 in DNA: TGTGCCACCAGCAGAGATAGAGGGTACTACGAGCAGTACTTC. It codes for CATSRDRGYYEQYF.

The chain links TRBV4-3 to TRBJ2-5, with D perhaps TRBD2 (6 bases). Trimming stripped 1 base from V and 5 bases from J, with 14 bases between. CDR1 and CDR2 from the germline V gene are LGHNA and YSLEER. This CDR3 has 15 residues. The CDR3 DNA sequence: TGCGCCAGCAGCCAAGGCTTCGGGACTGTGGAGACCCAGTACTTC. Translating it yields CASSQGFGTVETQYF.

The chain recombines TRBV21-1 with TRBJ1-5; TRBD1, the table's D call, was not compared with the DNA. TRBV21-1 is given as a pseudogene. This CDR3 has 19 amino acids. CDR3 coding DNA: TGTGCCAGCAGCGGAGAGAGGACAGGGGGCCGGAGTAGCAATCAGCCCCAGCATTTT. This translates into CASSGERTGGRSSNQPQHF.

This clone was detected a few times. The V and J genes are TRBV9 and TRBJ1-1; D call uncertain. This CDR3 is built from 13 residues. Trimming left V 0 bases short and J 1 base short, with 4 bases between. Per germline, CDR1 SGDLS and CDR2 YYNGEE. CDR3 in DNA: TGTGCCAGCAGCGTAGTATCGAACACTGAAGCTTTCTTT. It encodes CASSVVSNTEAFF.

This chain links TRBV28 with TRBJ1-1; 7 bases line up with TRBD1. Germline CDR1 MDHEN, CDR2 SYDVKM. The V and J ends lost 6 bases and 1 base, in that order; junction bases with no gene match: 8. The CDR3 consists of 15 residues. The CDR3 region is CASSSPGTENTEAFF. The CDR3 coding sequence is TGTGCCAGCAGCTCCCCCGGGACAGAGAACACTGAAGCTTTCTTT.

This chain connects TRBV19 to TRBJ1-1; 8 bases are a match to TRBD1. Trimming took 2 bases from V and 1 from J; bases not matched to a gene: 12. The CDR3 totals 18 residues. CDR1 and CDR2 from the germline V gene are LNHDA and SQIVND (reference sequence). Here the CDR3 DNA reads TGTGCCAGTAGTATATTCAGGGGGCAGGGGCCCACGAACACTGAAGCTTTCTTT. Its translation: CASSIFRGQGPTNTEAFF.

The rearrangement uses TRBV6-5 and TRBJ2-4; possibly TRBD2 for D (6 bases). The CDR3 is 12 amino acids. Germline values: CDR1 MNHEY, CDR2 SVGAGI. The V end lost 8 bases, the J end lost 5 bases, and 10 bases lay between the germline ends. The CDR3, as DNA: TGTGCCAGCTATGGAGGGCAAAACATTCAGTACTTC. Its translation is CASYGGQNIQYF.

The J gene is TRBJ2-5, the V gene TRBV27; possibly TRBD2 for D (6 bases). From germline, CDR1 is MNHEY and CDR2 SMNVEV (reference sequence). The CDR3 length is 13 residues. With 3 bases removed from V and 4 bases from J, the gap between germline ends came to 9 bases. CDR3 loop: CASSLGGAETQYF. CDR3 coding DNA: TGTGCCAGCAGTTTGGGGGGAGCAGAGACCCAGTACTTC.